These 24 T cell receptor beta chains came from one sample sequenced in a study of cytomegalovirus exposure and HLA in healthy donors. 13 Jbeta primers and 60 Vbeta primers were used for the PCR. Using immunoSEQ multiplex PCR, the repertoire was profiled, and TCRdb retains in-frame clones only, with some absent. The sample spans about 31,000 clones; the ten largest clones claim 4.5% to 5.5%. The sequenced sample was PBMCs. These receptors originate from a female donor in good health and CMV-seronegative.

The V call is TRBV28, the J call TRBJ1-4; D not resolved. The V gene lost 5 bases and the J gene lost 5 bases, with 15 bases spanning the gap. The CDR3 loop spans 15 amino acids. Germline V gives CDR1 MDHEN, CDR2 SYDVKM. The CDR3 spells CASSLMGGRNEKLFF. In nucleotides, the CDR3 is TGTGCCAGCAGTCTCATGGGAGGGCGGAATGAAAAACTGTTTTTT.

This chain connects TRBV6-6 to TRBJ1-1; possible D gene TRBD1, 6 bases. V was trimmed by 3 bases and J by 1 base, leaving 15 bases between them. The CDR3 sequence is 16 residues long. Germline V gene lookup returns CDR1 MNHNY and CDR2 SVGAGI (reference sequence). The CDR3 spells CASSYRGGLGNTEAFF. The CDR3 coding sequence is TGTGCCAGCAGTTATCGCGGGGGGCTAGGGAACACTGAAGCTTTCTTT.

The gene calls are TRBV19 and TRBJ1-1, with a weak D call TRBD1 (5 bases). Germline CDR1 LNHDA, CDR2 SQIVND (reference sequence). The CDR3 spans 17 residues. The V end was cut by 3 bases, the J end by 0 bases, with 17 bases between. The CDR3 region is CASSILRSAGLNTEAFF. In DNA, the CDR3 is TGTGCCAGTAGTATTTTAAGGAGCGCAGGGTTGAACACTGAAGCTTTCTTT.

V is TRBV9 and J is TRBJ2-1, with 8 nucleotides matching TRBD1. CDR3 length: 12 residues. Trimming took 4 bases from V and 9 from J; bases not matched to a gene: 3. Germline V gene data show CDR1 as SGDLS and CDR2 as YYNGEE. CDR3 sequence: CASSPDRGEQFF. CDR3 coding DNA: TGTGCCAGCAGCCCCGACAGGGGTGAGCAGTTCTTC.

The CDR3 sequence: CASSMGQGAGAGELFF. In nucleotides, the CDR3 is TGTGCCAGTAGTATGGGACAGGGGGCTGGGGCCGGGGAGCTGTTTTTT. The rearrangement uses TRBV19 and TRBJ2-2, with 12 bases that match TRBD1. Germline V lookup: CDR1 LNHDA, CDR2 SQIVND (reference sequence). The CDR3 is made up of 16 amino acids. V shed 3 bases and J 6 bases; nucleotides not matched to a gene: 5.

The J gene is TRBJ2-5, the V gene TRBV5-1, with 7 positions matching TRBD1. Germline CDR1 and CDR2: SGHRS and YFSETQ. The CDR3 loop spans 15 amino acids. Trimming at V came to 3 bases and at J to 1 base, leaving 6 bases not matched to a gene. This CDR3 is CASSWTDRFQETQYF. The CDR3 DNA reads TGCGCCAGCAGCTGGACGGACAGGTTCCAAGAGACCCAGTACTTC.

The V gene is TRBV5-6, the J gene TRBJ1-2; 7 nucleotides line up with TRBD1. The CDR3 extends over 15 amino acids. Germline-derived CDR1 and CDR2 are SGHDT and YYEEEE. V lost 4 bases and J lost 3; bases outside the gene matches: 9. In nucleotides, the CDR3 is TGTGCCAGCAGCCAAAACAGGGGAGTGGACTATGGCTACACCTTC. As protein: CASSQNRGVDYGYTF.

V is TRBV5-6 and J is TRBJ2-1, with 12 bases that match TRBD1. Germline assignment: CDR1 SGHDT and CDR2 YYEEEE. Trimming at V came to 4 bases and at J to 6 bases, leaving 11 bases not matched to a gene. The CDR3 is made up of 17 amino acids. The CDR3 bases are TGTGCCAGCAGCATCGGGACAGGGGGCAGTTTTTCCAATGAGCAGTTCTTC. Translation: CASSIGTGGSFSNEQFF.

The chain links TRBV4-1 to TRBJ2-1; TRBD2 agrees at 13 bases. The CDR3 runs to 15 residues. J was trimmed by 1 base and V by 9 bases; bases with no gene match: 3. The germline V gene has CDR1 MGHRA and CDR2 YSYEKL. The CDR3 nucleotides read TGCGCCAGTCGACTAGCGGGGGGTTCCTACAATGAGCAGTTCTTC. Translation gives CASRLAGGSYNEQFF.

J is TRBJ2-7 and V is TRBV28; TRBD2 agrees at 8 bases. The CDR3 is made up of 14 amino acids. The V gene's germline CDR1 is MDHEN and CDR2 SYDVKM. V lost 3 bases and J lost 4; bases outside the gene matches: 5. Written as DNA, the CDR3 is TGTGCCAGCAGTTTCGGCAGCGGGGGATACGAGCAGTACTTC. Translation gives CASSFGSGGYEQYF.

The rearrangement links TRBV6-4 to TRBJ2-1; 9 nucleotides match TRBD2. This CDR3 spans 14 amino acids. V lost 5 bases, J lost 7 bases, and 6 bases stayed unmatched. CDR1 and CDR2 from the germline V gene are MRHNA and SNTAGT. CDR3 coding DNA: TGTGCCAGCAGTTTTGGACTAGCGAGTAATGAGCAGTTCTTC. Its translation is CASSFGLASNEQFF.

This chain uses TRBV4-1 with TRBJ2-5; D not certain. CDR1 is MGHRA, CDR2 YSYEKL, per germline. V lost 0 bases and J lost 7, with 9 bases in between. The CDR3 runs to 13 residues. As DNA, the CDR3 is TGCGCCAGCAGCCAAGATGTCCCGGGGACCCAGTACTTC. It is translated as CASSQDVPGTQYF.

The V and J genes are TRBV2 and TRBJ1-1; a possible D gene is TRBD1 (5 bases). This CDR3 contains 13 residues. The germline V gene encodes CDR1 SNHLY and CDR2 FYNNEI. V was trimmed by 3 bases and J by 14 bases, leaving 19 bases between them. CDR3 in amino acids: CASSDYRGGPHFF. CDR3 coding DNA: TGTGCCAGCAGTGATTATAGGGGCGGCCCTCACTTCTTT.

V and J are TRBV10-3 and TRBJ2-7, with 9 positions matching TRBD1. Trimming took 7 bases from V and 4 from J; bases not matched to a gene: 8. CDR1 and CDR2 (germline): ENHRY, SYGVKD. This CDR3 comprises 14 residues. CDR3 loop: CAITVDRGLYEQYF. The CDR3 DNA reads TGTGCCATCACCGTCGACAGGGGGTTATACGAGCAGTACTTC.

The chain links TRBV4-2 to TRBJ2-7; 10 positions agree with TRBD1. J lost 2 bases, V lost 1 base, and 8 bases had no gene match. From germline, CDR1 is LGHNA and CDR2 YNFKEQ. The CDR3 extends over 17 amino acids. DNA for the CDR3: TGTGCCAGCAGCCAAGGGACTGCCGGGACAGGGGCCTACGAGCAGTACTTC. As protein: CASSQGTAGTGAYEQYF.

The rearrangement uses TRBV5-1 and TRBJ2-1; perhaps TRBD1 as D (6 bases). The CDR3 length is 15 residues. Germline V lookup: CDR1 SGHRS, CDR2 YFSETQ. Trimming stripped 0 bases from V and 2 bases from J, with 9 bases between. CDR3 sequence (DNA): TGCGCCAGCAGCTTGGGGCAGGGGACCTACAATGAGCAGTTCTTC. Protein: CASSLGQGTYNEQFF.

The CDR3 DNA reads as TGTGCCAGTAGTGCCCCCCCGGGACTTCGCACAGATACGCAGTATTTT. Translation: CASSAPPGLRTDTQYF. V gene TRBV19 combines with J gene TRBJ2-3; weak D call: TRBD2 (6 bases). This CDR3 is 16 amino acids long. Germline V gene lookup returns CDR1 LNHDA and CDR2 SQIVND (reference sequence). Trimming shortened V by 5 bases and J by 1 base, and 16 bases separated the two germline ends.

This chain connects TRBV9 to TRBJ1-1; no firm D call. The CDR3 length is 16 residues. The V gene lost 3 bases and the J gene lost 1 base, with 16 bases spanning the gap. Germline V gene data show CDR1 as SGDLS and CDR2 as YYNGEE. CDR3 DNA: TGTGCCAGCAGCGCGTCGAGTGGGAGGAGGAACACTGAAGCTTTCTTT. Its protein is CASSASSGRRNTEAFF.

The CDR3 loop is CASRSTSGVLYF. For the CDR3, the DNA is TGTGCCAGCAGGTCAACCTCAGGGGTATTGTACTTC. V and J are TRBV28 and TRBJ2-7; D is possibly TRBD1 (6 bases). Germline V gene sequence: CDR1 MDHEN, CDR2 SYDVKM. CDR3 size: 12 residues. Trimming took 6 bases from V and 12 from J, leaving 18 bases between them.

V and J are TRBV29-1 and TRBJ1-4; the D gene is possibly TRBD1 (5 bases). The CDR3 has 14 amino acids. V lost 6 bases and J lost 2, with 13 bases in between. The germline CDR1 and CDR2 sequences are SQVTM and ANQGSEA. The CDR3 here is CSVGRGLTNEKLFF. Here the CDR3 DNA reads TGCAGCGTGGGGCGTGGGCTGACTAATGAAAAACTGTTTTTT.

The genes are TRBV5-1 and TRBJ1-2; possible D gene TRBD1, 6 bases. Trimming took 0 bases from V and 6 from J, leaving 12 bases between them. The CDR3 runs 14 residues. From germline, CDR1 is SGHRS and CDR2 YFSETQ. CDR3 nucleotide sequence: TGCGCCAGCAGCTTGGTGTCAGGGGATAATGGCTACACCTTC. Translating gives CASSLVSGDNGYTF. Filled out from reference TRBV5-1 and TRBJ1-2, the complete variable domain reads KAGVTQTPRYLIKTRGQQVTLSCSPISGHRSVSWYQQTPGQGLQFLFEYFSETQRNKGNFPGRFSGRQFSNSRSEMNVSTLELGDSALYLCASSLVSGDNGYTFGSGTRLTVV.

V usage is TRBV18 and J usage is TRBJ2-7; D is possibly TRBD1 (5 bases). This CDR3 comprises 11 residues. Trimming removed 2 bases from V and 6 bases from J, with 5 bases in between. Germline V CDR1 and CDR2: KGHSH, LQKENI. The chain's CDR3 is CASSPGAEQYF. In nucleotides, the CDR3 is TGTGCCAGCTCACCAGGGGCCGAGCAGTACTTC.

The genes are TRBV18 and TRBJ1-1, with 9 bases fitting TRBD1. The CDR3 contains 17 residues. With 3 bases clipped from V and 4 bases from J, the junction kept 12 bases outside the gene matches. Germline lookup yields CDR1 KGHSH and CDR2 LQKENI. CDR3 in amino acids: CASSPQGQGNSATEAFF. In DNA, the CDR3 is TGTGCCAGCTCACCGCAAGGACAGGGGAACTCGGCCACTGAAGCTTTCTTT.

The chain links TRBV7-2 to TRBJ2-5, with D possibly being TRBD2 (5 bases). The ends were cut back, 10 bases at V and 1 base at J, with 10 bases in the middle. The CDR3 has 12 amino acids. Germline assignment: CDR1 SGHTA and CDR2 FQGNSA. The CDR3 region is CATKTTQETQYF. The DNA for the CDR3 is TGTGCCACCAAGACTACCCAAGAGACCCAGTACTTC. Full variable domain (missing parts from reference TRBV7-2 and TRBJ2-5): GAGVSQSPSNKVTEKGKDVELRCDPISGHTALYWYRQSLGQGLEFLIYFQGNSAPDKSGLPSDRFSAERTGGSVSTLTIQRTQQEDSAVYLCATKTTQETQYFGPGTRLLVL.